The entry below describes one T cell receptor beta chain. Assay used: immunoSEQ multiplex PCR; TCRdb lists only in-frame clones, some missing. Of around 230,000 clones listed, about 79% are singletons. This CDR3 is built from 20 residues. Germline CDR1 is LGHNA and CDR2 is YNFKEQ. Unmatched junction bases numbered 17, after V lost 1 base and J lost 2 bases. This sample was taken from a study of blood T cell repertoires in COVID-19. At the level of the study: There were acute and convalescent COVID-19 samples, and they came from the United States, Italy and Spain.

Sequencing used peripheral blood. The chain combines TRBV4-2 with TRBJ1-1, with 9 nucleotides matching TRBD1. The sequence came from a woman at least 80 years old with acute or convalescent COVID-19. In DNA, the CDR3 is TGTGCCAGCAGCCAAGTACCAACCTACGGACAGGGGATTATAAACACTGAAGCTTTCTTT. Translated: CASSQVPTYGQGIINTEAFF.